This T cell receptor beta chain was profiled in a study of brain T cells in children with intractable seizures. Time point given: blood from clinic visit 5 months post-surgery; TSC patient then seizure free. At least one anti-epileptic drug was given before surgery. This clone was recorded once. What it binds is not known. Study-level points and caveats: Clones missing pre-surgery may reflect undersampling of that blood sample.

This CDR3 region has 14 residues. The germline gives CDR1 SNHLY, CDR2 FYNNEI. Trimming removed 6 bases from V and 6 bases from J; junction bases left unmatched: 5. The assay was immunoSEQ multiplex PCR, and TCRdb's table has in-frame clones only and misses some. The sample consists of about 340,000 clones, about 93% of them appearing once. The J gene is TRBJ1-2, the V gene TRBV2; 12 bases agree with TRBD1. The specimen comprised peripheral blood, sampled 5 to 6 months after surgery. The sequence was collected from a boy under two years old with tuberous sclerosis and intractable seizures. The CDR3 here is CASRGTGGYHGYTF. The CDR3 bases are TGTGCCAGCAGGGGGACAGGGGGCTACCATGGCTACACCTTC. The full variable domain, rest sourced from reference TRBV2 and TRBJ1-2, is EPEVTQTPSHQVTQMGQEVILRCVPISNHLYFYWYRQILGQKVEFLVSFYNNEISEKSEIFDDQFSVERPDGSNFTLKIRSTKLEDSAMYFCASRGTGGYHGYTFGSGTRLTVV.